This TCR beta chain was identified during a study of a mutant IDH1 vaccine in newly diagnosed glioma. Libraries were prepared by immunoSEQ multiplex PCR; TCRdb keeps only in-frame clonotypes and omits some of them. The repertoire holds 70,000 to 100,000 clones, with around 80% as singletons. Documented time point: baseline, week 1 (first vaccination visit). Treatment described: pre-vaccination baseline after standard-of-care therapy. CDR1 is WSHSY, CDR2 SAAADI, per germline. V lost 4 bases to trimming and J lost 0 bases, with 8 bases between them. The CDR3 contains 14 residues. This specimen was PBMCs, taken from a glioma patient treated with radiotherapy, temozolomide or both. This sequence was found in a man aged 40-49 years with glioma. Some clones in this sample may be carry-over from other donors' samples. V usage is TRBV10-2 and J usage is TRBJ2-3; D is ambiguous. CDR3 DNA sequence: TGCGCCAGCAGTGGAGACGGCAGCACAGATACGCAGTATTTT. It encodes CASSGDGSTDTQYF.